The clone carrying this T cell receptor (beta chain) was seen repeatedly, ten times or more. Between the trimmed V and J ends, which lost 6 bases and 1 base, there was a span of 5 bases. This CDR3 is built from 12 residues. This sample was taken from a study of T cell repertoires in cytomegalovirus infection. One entry per CDR3 protein results from TCRdb running MiXCR on the reads. The table has 200,000 to 250,000 distinct CDR3 sequences, around 6.6% seen once. Sample: PBMCs. V and J are TRBV12-3 or TRBV12-4 and TRBJ2-3; D is undetermined. The sequence derives from a human donor in good health (CMV status not recorded). Some clones in this sample may be carry-over from other donors' samples. CDR3 sequence reads: CASRYGTDTQYF. The CDR3 DNA is TGTGCCAGCAGGTACGGCACAGATACGCAGTATTTT.